Below are 9 T cell receptor beta chains sequenced from a single sample in a study of blood T cell repertoires in COVID-19. Produced via immunoSEQ multiplex PCR; TCRdb's table is partial and in-frame only. Of 30,000 to 45,000 clones in the sample, more than 65% were seen once. Sample: peripheral blood. The receptors stem from a man older than 75 with active or convalescent COVID-19.

The chain carries TRBV6-6 and TRBJ2-7; D is possibly TRBD1 (6 bases). In germline, CDR1 is MNHNY, CDR2 SVGAGI (reference sequence). With 3 bases removed from V and 1 base from J, the gap between germline ends came to 7 bases. CDR3 size: 13 residues. The CDR3 is CASSYDRSYEQYF. The CDR3 region has the DNA TGTGCCAGCAGTTATGACAGGTCCTACGAGCAGTACTTC.

V and J are TRBV7-7 and TRBJ1-4, with D unclear. Looked up from germline, CDR1 is SSHAT and CDR2 is FNYEAQ (reference sequence). The V end was cut by 1 base, the J end by 2 bases, with 11 bases between. This CDR3 is 16 amino acids long. The DNA for the CDR3 is TGTGCCAGCAGCTTAGGGTCGCGGGGTACTAATGAAAAACTGTTTTTT. It codes for CASSLGSRGTNEKLFF. Together with reference TRBV7-7 and TRBJ1-4, the CDR3 gives the full variable domain: GAGVSQSPRYKVTKRGQDVTLRCDPISSHATLYWYQQALGQGPEFLTYFNYEAQPDKSGLPSDRFSAERPEGSISTLTIQRTEQRDSAMYRCASSLGSRGTNEKLFFGSGTQLSVL.

The chain employs TRBV7-2 and TRBJ1-1; perhaps TRBD1 as D (5 bases). Trimming pared 0 bases from V and 11 bases from J, leaving 10 bases between. The CDR3 covers 12 residues. From germline, CDR1 is SGHTA and CDR2 FQGNSA. CDR3 residues: CASSLAGAAAFF. The DNA of the CDR3 is TGTGCCAGCAGCTTAGCTGGGGCGGCCGCTTTCTTT. The full variable domain, in which reference TRBV7-2 and TRBJ1-1 provide the parts outside the CDR3, is GAGVSQSPSNKVTEKGKDVELRCDPISGHTALYWYRQSLGQGLEFLIYFQGNSAPDKSGLPSDRFSAERTGGSVSTLTIQRTQQEDSAVYLCASSLAGAAAFFGQGTRLTVV.

Sample share makes this clone medium-sized. The chain carries TRBV6-1 and TRBJ1-4, with D possibly matching TRBD1 (5 bases). The CDR3 loop spans 16 amino acids. Per germline, CDR1 MNHNS and CDR2 SASEGT. V was cut by 0 bases and J by 8 bases, with 16 bases left in between. The CDR3 DNA is TGTGCCAGCAGTGAAGCTAGGGGCGGCGTATGGGAAAAACTGTTTTTT. Its protein product is CASSEARGGVWEKLFF.

CDR3 coding DNA: TGTGCCAGCAGCCGCCCCGCAGATACGCAGTATTTT. Protein product: CASSRPADTQYF. The chain joins TRBV7-8 to TRBJ2-3; D gene unclear. This CDR3 has 12 amino acids. Germline loops: CDR1 SGHVS, CDR2 FQNEAQ. V dropped 5 bases and J dropped 4 bases, with 7 bases sitting between them.

The chain carries TRBV5-4 and TRBJ2-5, with TRBD2 matching 11 bases. CDR1 is SGHNT, CDR2 YYREEE, per germline (reference sequence). Germline trimming cut 5 bases from V and 4 bases from J; bases unmatched to any gene: 7. CDR3 length equals 15 residues. CDR3 amino acids: CASREGLAGGETQYF. As DNA, the CDR3 is TGTGCCAGCAGAGAAGGACTAGCGGGCGGAGAGACCCAGTACTTC.

This chain connects TRBV5-4 to TRBJ2-1, with unresolved D. This CDR3 has 14 residues. Germline V gene data show CDR1 as SGHNT and CDR2 as YYREEE (reference sequence). V was clipped by 0 bases and J by 6 bases, with 10 bases between them. The CDR3 loop reads CASSLAQNLNEQFF. CDR3 nucleotides: TGTGCCAGCAGCTTGGCTCAGAATCTCAATGAGCAGTTCTTC.

The CDR3 DNA reads TGTGCCTGGAACAGGGTCGGAACCGGGGAGCTGTTTTTT. Protein sequence: CAWNRVGTGELFF. The chain has TRBV30 and TRBJ2-2; TRBD1 is a possible D gene (6 bases). Per the germline V gene, CDR1 is GTSNPN and CDR2 is SVGIG (reference sequence). Trimming stripped 4 bases from V and 5 bases from J, with 11 bases between. The CDR3 loop spans 13 amino acids. The full variable domain, completed using reference TRBV30 and TRBJ2-2, is SQTIHQWPATLVQPVGSPLSLECTVEGTSNPNLYWYRQAAGRGLQLLFYSVGIGQISSEVPQNLSASRPQDRQFILSSKKLLLSDSGFYLCAWNRVGTGELFFGEGSRLTVL.

Here the CDR3 DNA reads TGTGCCAGTACCACAGGGTGGGTAGATGAGCAGTTCTTC. Translated, it gives CASTTGWVDEQFF. The V call is TRBV11-3, the J call TRBJ2-1; possibly TRBD1 for D (6 bases). The germline V gene encodes CDR1 SGHNT and CDR2 YENEEA. The CDR3 spans 13 residues. Trimming cost V 9 bases and J 8 bases, with 17 bases left between them.